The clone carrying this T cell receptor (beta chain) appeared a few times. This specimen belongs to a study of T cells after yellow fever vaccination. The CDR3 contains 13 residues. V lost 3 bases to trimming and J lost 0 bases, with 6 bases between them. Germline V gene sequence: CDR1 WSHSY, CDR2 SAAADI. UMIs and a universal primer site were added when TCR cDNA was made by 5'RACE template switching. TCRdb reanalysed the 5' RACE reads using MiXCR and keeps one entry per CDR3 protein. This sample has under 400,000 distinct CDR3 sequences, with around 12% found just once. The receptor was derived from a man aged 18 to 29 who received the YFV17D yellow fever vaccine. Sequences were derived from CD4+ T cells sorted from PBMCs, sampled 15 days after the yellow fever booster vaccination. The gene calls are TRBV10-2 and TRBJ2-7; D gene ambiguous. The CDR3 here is CASSDSRSYEQYV. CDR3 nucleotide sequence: TGCGCCAGCAGTGACTCTCGCTCCTACGAGCAGTACGTC.